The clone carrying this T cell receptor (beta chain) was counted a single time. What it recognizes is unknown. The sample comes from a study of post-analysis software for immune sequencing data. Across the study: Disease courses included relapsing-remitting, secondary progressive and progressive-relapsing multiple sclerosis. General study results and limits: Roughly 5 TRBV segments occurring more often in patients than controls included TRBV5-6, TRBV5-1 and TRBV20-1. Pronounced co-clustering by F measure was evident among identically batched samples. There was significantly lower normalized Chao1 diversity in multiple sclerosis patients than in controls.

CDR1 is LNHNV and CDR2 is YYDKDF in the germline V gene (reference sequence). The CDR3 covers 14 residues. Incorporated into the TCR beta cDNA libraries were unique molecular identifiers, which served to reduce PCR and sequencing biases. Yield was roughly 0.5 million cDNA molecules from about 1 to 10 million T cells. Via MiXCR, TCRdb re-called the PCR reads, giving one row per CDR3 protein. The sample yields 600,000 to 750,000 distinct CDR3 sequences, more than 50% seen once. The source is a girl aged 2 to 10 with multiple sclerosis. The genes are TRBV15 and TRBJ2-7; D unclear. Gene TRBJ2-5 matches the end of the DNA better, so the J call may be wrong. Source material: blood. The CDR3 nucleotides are TGTGCCACCAGCAGAGATCTCCCTCAAGAGACCCAGTACTTC. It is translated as CATSRDLPQETQYF.